Described below is a single TCR beta chain sequence and its context. Antigen specificity is unknown. The sample comes from a study of T cells in women clearing cervical HPV infection. Points from the study as a whole: A classifier using richness and V gene abundances reached an AUC of approximately 0.8.

The assay was immunoSEQ multiplex PCR, and TCRdb's table has in-frame clones only and misses some. The sample features roughly 20,000 clones, with approximately 5.3% in its top ten. The clonotype originates from a woman between 18 and 69 years old with a cervical HPV16 infection that either progressed to CIN3+ or cleared (not recorded which). Specimen: blood buffy coat.

CDR3 bases read: TGCGCCAGCAGCATAACGACAGATCAGCCC. Translating it yields CASSITTDQP. The entire CDR3 protein reads CASSITTDQPQHF. The chain is built from TRBV5-1 and TRBJ1-5; D possibly corresponds to TRBD1 (5 bases). The read ends 3 residues shy of where the CDR3 ends; the end is completed using the germline J gene. Trimming shortened V by 4 bases and J by 5 bases, and 10 bases separated the two germline ends. Germline V gene sequence: CDR1 SGHRS, CDR2 YFSETQ. This CDR3 has 13 residues.